The 21 T cell receptor beta chains presented below share a single source sample, sequenced in a study of beta chain features in type 1 diabetes. The sequenced template was cDNA made from the entire isolated RNA. Libraries were prepared by immunoSEQ multiplex PCR; TCRdb keeps only in-frame clonotypes and omits some of them. The table lists around 250,000 clones, 25% to 35% of them singletons. The sequenced material came from central memory CD4+ T cells from blood. All receptors derive from a man between 25 and 39 years old in good health.

The rearrangement uses TRBV15 and TRBJ1-2, with D uncertain. The CDR3 has 14 residues. Trimming cost V 2 bases and J 0 bases, with 7 bases left between them. Germline lookup yields CDR1 LNHNV and CDR2 YYDKDF (reference sequence). CDR3 region: CATSRLQSNYGYTF. CDR3 bases: TGTGCCACCAGCAGACTACAGTCTAACTATGGCTACACCTTC.

The rearrangement links TRBV29-1 to TRBJ2-3; D not certain. V was trimmed by 3 bases and J by 0 bases, leaving 10 bases between them. The CDR3 totals 14 residues. CDR1 and CDR2 from the germline V gene are SQVTM and ANQGSEA. The chain's CDR3 is CSVDRSASTDTQYF. CDR3 sequence (DNA): TGCAGCGTTGATCGATCGGCTAGCACAGATACGCAGTATTTT.

This sequence joins TRBV25-1 and TRBJ2-1; a weak D match, TRBD2 (6 bases). The CDR3 covers 14 residues. V lost 3 bases and J lost 9, with 15 bases in between. Germline CDR1 MGHDK, CDR2 SYGVNS. For the CDR3, the DNA is TGTGCCAGCAGTGATCCAGGGACTCGGACTGAGCAGTTCTTC. Residues: CASSDPGTRTEQFF.

J is TRBJ1-6 and V is TRBV27, with 7 bases matching TRBD1. Germline CDR1 is MNHEY and CDR2 is SMNVEV (reference sequence). After removal of 5 bases from V and 4 bases from J, the junction contained 2 bases not matched to a gene. The CDR3 is 14 residues long. CDR3 bases: TGTGCCAGCAGTGTACAGGGGTATAATTCACCCCTCCACTTT. Translating it yields CASSVQGYNSPLHF.

This chain connects TRBV7-9 to TRBJ2-3; D tentatively fits TRBD1 or TRBD2 (5 bases each). Germline V gives CDR1 SEHNR, CDR2 FQNEAQ (reference sequence). CDR3 length equals 16 residues. Trimming removed 1 base from V and 6 bases from J, with 17 bases in between. The chain's CDR3 is CASSLGGRGTPDTQYF. The DNA of the CDR3 is TGTGCCAGCAGCTTAGGTGGCCGGGGCACCCCGGATACGCAGTATTTT.

This clone has at least ten counts. DNA of the CDR3: TGTGCCATCAGTGGGGTAGCGGGATTGAATGAGCAGTTCTTC. Protein: CAISGVAGLNEQFF. The V gene is TRBV10-3, the J gene TRBJ2-1, with 8 bases lining up with TRBD2. Germline V gene lookup returns CDR1 ENHRY and CDR2 SYGVKD. Germline trimming cut 4 bases from V and 7 bases from J; bases unmatched to any gene: 6. The CDR3 is 14 residues long.

The sample holds a few counts of this clone. This chain uses TRBV5-1 with TRBJ2-3; no clear D gene. Germline loops: CDR1 SGHRS, CDR2 YFSETQ. There are 13 residues in the CDR3. Trimming took 4 bases from V and 6 from J, leaving 12 bases between them. The chain's CDR3 is CASSPARRDTQYF. The CDR3 DNA sequence: TGCGCCAGCAGCCCTGCTCGTCGCGATACGCAGTATTTT.

The genes are TRBV6-5 and TRBJ1-6; no reliable D call. This CDR3 is built from 15 residues. The germline V gene has CDR1 MNHEY and CDR2 SVGAGI. Trimming stripped 0 bases from V and 6 bases from J, with 9 bases between. This chain's CDR3 is CASSYSGPPNSPLHF. The CDR3 DNA reads TGTGCCAGCAGTTACTCAGGGCCCCCTAATTCACCCCTCCACTTT.

V usage is TRBV28 and J usage is TRBJ1-5, with D uncertain. Trimming removed 6 bases from V and 0 bases from J, with 12 bases in between. The CDR3 extends over 15 amino acids. The V gene's germline CDR1 is MDHEN and CDR2 SYDVKM. The CDR3 DNA reads TGTGCCAGCAGATCCTCGGAGGTTAGCAATCAGCCCCAGCATTTT. Its translation: CASRSSEVSNQPQHF.

The chain employs TRBV30 and TRBJ2-2; D gene ambiguous. In germline, CDR1 is GTSNPN, CDR2 SVGIG (reference sequence). The V end lost 4 bases, the J end lost 3 bases, and 12 bases lay between the germline ends. The CDR3 is 14 residues long. The CDR3 DNA reads as TGTGCCTGGAAAGCCGGGCTCGACACCGGGGAGCTGTTTTTT. It specifies CAWKAGLDTGELFF.

This clone was detected ten times or more. This chain joins TRBV28 and TRBJ1-2, with D possibly TRBD1 on 6 matching bases. This CDR3 is 14 amino acids long. Germline CDR1 and CDR2: MDHEN and SYDVKM. The V end lost 6 bases, the J end lost 4 bases, and 15 bases lay between the germline ends. The CDR3 here is CASSSFRGSYGYTF. The CDR3, as DNA: TGTGCCAGCAGCTCATTCAGGGGCAGCTATGGCTACACCTTC.

This chain uses TRBV6-1 with TRBJ2-5; 7 nucleotides agree with TRBD1. V lost 2 bases and J lost 2; bases outside the gene matches: 5. Germline CDR1 is MNHNS and CDR2 is SASEGT. The CDR3 loop spans 15 amino acids. CDR3: CASSEFTGVQETQYF. CDR3 in DNA: TGTGCCAGCAGTGAATTCACAGGGGTACAAGAGACCCAGTACTTC.

V usage is TRBV28 and J usage is TRBJ2-7, with D possibly being TRBD1 (6 bases). V lost 6 bases to trimming and J lost 3 bases, with 18 bases between them. CDR3 size: 15 residues. Germline V gene data show CDR1 as MDHEN and CDR2 as SYDVKM. Here the CDR3 reads CASSPLPGQNYEQYF. CDR3 DNA: TGTGCCAGCAGCCCACTACCGGGACAAAACTACGAGCAGTACTTC. Together with reference TRBV28 and TRBJ2-7, the CDR3 gives the full variable domain: DVKVTQSSRYLVKRTGEKVFLECVQDMDHENMFWYRQDPGLGLRLIYFSYDVKMKEKGDIPEGYSVSREKKERFSLILESASTNQTSMYLCASSPLPGQNYEQYFGPGTRLTVT.

The chain has TRBV11-1 and TRBJ2-1; 11 nucleotides match TRBD2. The CDR3 has 15 residues. CDR1 is SGHAT and CDR2 is FQDESV in the germline V gene (reference sequence). V dropped 5 bases and J dropped 7; count of bases not matched to a gene: 7. Written as DNA, the CDR3 is TGTGCCAGCAGCATTATAGCGGGAGGGTATAATGAGCAGTTCTTC. This gives the protein CASSIIAGGYNEQFF.

This rearrangement joins TRBV5-1 to TRBJ1-1, with D tentatively TRBD1 (6 bases). There are 15 residues in the CDR3. CDR1 is SGHRS, CDR2 YFSETQ, per germline. V gave up 3 bases and J gave up 3 bases, with 15 bases separating them. CDR3 sequence (DNA): TGCGCCAGCAGCTCTTGGGCGGACAGCTACACTGAAGCTTTCTTT. Translating it yields CASSSWADSYTEAFF. The whole variable domain, filled in from reference TRBV5-1 and TRBJ1-1, reads KAGVTQTPRYLIKTRGQQVTLSCSPISGHRSVSWYQQTPGQGLQFLFEYFSETQRNKGNFPGRFSGRQFSNSRSEMNVSTLELGDSALYLCASSSWADSYTEAFFGQGTRLTVV.

The chain is built from TRBV5-6 and TRBJ1-2; no clear D gene. CDR3 length: 15 amino acids. Trimming stripped 3 bases from V and 1 base from J, with 13 bases between. Germline CDR1 reads SGHDT; CDR2 reads YYEEEE. This CDR3 is CASSSVDGLNYGYTF. The CDR3 nucleotides are TGTGCCAGCAGCTCGGTCGACGGGCTTAACTATGGCTACACCTTC.

The genes are TRBV29-1 and TRBJ2-5; no clear D gene. V was trimmed by 7 bases and J by 5 bases, leaving 14 bases between them. The CDR3 has 12 residues. Germline lookup yields CDR1 SQVTM and CDR2 ANQGSEA. DNA for the CDR3: TGCAGCGGAGAAGGCATCGAGGAGACCCAGTACTTC. This gives the protein CSGEGIEETQYF. The full variable domain, in which reference TRBV29-1 and TRBJ2-5 provide the parts outside the CDR3, is SAVISQKPSRDICQRGTSLTIQCQVDSQVTMMFWYRQQPGQSLTLIATANQGSEATYESGFVIDKFPISRPNLTFSTLTVSNMSPEDSSIYLCSGEGIEETQYFGPGTRLLVL.

J is TRBJ1-1 and V is TRBV30; D unresolved. CDR3 size: 14 residues. Germline V lookup: CDR1 GTSNPN, CDR2 SVGIG (reference sequence). Deletions cut 0 bases from V and 1 base from J, with 9 bases between. As DNA, the CDR3 is TGTGCCTGGAGTGTACGGGTAGAGAACACTGAAGCTTTCTTT. It encodes CAWSVRVENTEAFF.

The sample holds many counts of this clone. This chain connects TRBV28 to TRBJ2-3; the match to TRBD2 covers 14 bases. The germline gives CDR1 MDHEN, CDR2 SYDVKM. J lost 2 bases, V lost 6 bases, and 4 bases had no gene match. The CDR3 covers 16 residues. The CDR3, as DNA: TGTGCCAGCAGGGGGACTAGCGGGAGTAACACAGATACGCAGTATTTT. Translated: CASRGTSGSNTDTQYF.

This chain uses TRBV14 with TRBJ1-4; D ambiguous. The CDR3 is 13 residues long. V was shortened by 4 bases and J by 7 bases, with 10 bases between the two germline ends. Per the germline V gene, CDR1 is SGHDN and CDR2 is FVKESK. CDR3 DNA: TGTGCCAGCAGCCTACAAATGGGTGAAAAACTGTTTTTT. Translation: CASSLQMGEKLFF.

This clone was observed a few times. This chain joins TRBV6-1 and TRBJ2-1; D gene uncertain. Germline V gene lookup returns CDR1 MNHNS and CDR2 SASEGT. Trimming removed 5 bases from V and 4 bases from J, with 9 bases in between. The CDR3 has 13 residues. CDR3 region: CASSTTTYNEQFF. The CDR3 DNA reads TGTGCCAGCAGTACAACCACATACAATGAGCAGTTCTTC.